The rows below give T cell receptor beta chains drawn from one sample of a study of control samples from healthy donors and cancer patients. The repertoire was sequenced with immunoSEQ multiplex PCR; TCRdb's copy has only in-frame clones and lacks some. The data show some 20,000 clones, roughly 80% seen once. The sample comprised PBMCs. These receptors were obtained from a man older than 75 with head and neck cancer. CDR3s include the opening cysteine and the closing phenylalanine or tryptophan. The D gene is left open where the match is weak. Only some rows state a clone size, as once, few, many or a class for expanded clones.

>TRBJ2-2|.|.|TRBV9
CASSPSPTGTGELFF
TGTGCCAGCAGCCCCAGCCCGACTGGGACCGGGGAGCTGTTTTTT
>TRBJ2-1|TRBD1|.|TRBV10-2
CASRDRENEQFF
TGCGCCAGCAGGGACAGGGAGAATGAGCAGTTCTTC
>TRBJ1-2|TRBD1|.|TRBV5-1
CASSLAGQYYGYTF
TGCGCCAGCTCACTGGCGGGACAGTACTATGGCTACACCTTC
>TRBJ1-2|TRBD1|.|TRBV7-8
CASSLQGGNYGYTF
TGTGCCAGCAGCCTTCAGGGGGGGAACTATGGCTACACCTTC
>TRBJ2-1|.|.|TRBV7-6
CASSLPSGGNEQFF
TGTGCCAGCAGTCTGCCCAGCGGTGGCAATGAGCAGTTCTTC
>TRBJ1-2|.|once|TRBV6-8
CASTSPPRGYTF
TGTGCCAGCACCTCCCCCCCAAGGGGCTACACCTTC
>TRBJ2-1|.|.|TRBV11-3
CASSSKGAYNEQFF
TGTGCCAGCAGCTCCAAAGGCGCCTACAATGAGCAGTTCTTC
>TRBJ1-2|.|.|TRBV12-3/TRBV12-4
CASSLGVAGYTF
TGTGCCAGCAGTTTAGGAGTAGCTGGCTACACCTTC
>TRBJ2-2|TRBD2|.|TRBV5-1
CASSQTSANTGELFF
TGCGCCAGCAGCCAGACTAGCGCGAACACCGGGGAGCTGTTTTTT
>TRBJ2-5|.|.|TRBV5-5
CASSLRLVANQETQYF
TGTGCCAGCAGCTTGAGGTTGGTCGCTAACCAAGAGACCCAGTACTTC
>TRBJ1-1|.|once|TRBV6-5
CASPDTNTEAFF
TGTGCCAGCCCGGACACAAACACTGAAGCTTTCTTT
>TRBJ1-1|TRBD1|.|TRBV2
CASSTQGEGTEAFF
TGTGCCAGCAGCACCCAGGGGGAAGGGACTGAAGCTTTCTTT
>TRBJ2-7|TRBD2|.|TRBV6-5
CASRSSGRYEQYF
TGTGCCAGCAGGAGTAGCGGGAGATACGAGCAGTACTTC
>TRBJ2-5|.|.|TRBV5-1
CASSLWGGEEETQYF
TGCGCCAGCAGCTTGTGGGGGGGCGAAGAGGAGACCCAGTACTTC
>TRBJ1-3|.|.|TRBV3-1/TRBV3-2
CASSQDRTVGNTIYF
TGTGCCAGCAGCCAAGACCGGACAGTGGGAAACACCATATATTTT
>TRBJ2-1|.|few|TRBV7-6
CASSLSVLGHEQFF
TGTGCCAGCAGCCTTAGCGTCCTGGGACATGAGCAGTTCTTC
>TRBJ2-3|.|.|TRBV7-9
CASSFAGGTDTQYF
TGTGCCAGCAGCTTCGCAGGGGGCACAGATACGCAGTATTTT
>TRBJ2-4|.|.|TRBV28
CASSPPGPRSSKNIQYF
TGTGCCAGCAGCCCCCCAGGGCCCCGATCTTCCAAAAACATTCAGTACTTC
>TRBJ2-7|.|.|TRBV7-9
CASSPRVHYEQYF
TGTGCCAGCAGCCCGCGGGTCCACTACGAGCAGTACTTC
>TRBJ2-3|.|.|TRBV7-8
CASSLEGGTQYF
TGTGCCAGCAGCTTAGAAGGGGGTACGCAGTATTTT
>TRBJ2-5|TRBD1|.|TRBV5-4
CASSTGTGLETQYF
TGTGCCAGCAGCACCGGGACAGGGTTAGAGACCCAGTACTTC
>TRBJ1-2|.|.|TRBV6-5
CASTPIGLYGYTF
TGTGCCAGCACCCCCATTGGTCTCTATGGCTACACCTTC
>TRBJ2-7|.|.|TRBV10-3
CAISEMAGNYEQYF
TGTGCCATCAGTGAGATGGCAGGGAACTACGAGCAGTACTTC
>TRBJ2-7|.|few|TRBV3-1/TRBV3-2
CASSQLERGREQYF
TGTGCCAGCAGCCAATTAGAGAGAGGACGTGAGCAGTACTTC
>TRBJ2-3|TRBD1|.|TRBV27
CASSLDRGGTTDTQYF
TGTGCCAGCAGCCTGGACAGGGGGGGTACGACAGATACGCAGTATTTT
>TRBJ1-1|.|.|TRBV5-8
CASSPFGATTEAFF
TGTGCCAGCAGCCCATTTGGGGCGACCACTGAAGCTTTCTTT
>TRBJ1-2|.|.|TRBV7-2
CASSRDVLTGGYTF
TGTGCCAGCAGCAGGGACGTATTAACTGGAGGCTACACCTTC
>TRBJ1-2|TRBD1|.|TRBV6-5
CASSSSGTALYGYTF
TGTGCCAGCAGTTCCTCCGGGACAGCCCTCTATGGCTACACCTTC
>TRBJ1-5|.|.|TRBV5-6
CASSNRDINQPQHF
TGTGCCAGCAGCAATAGGGACATCAATCAGCCCCAGCATTTT
>TRBJ2-7|.|.|TRBV5-6
CASSLSGLAHVSYEQYF
TGTGCCAGCAGCTTAAGTGGGCTAGCGCACGTATCCTACGAGCAGTACTTC
>TRBJ2-3|TRBD1|.|TRBV9
CASSVGGDRAQYF
TGTGCCAGCAGCGTAGGAGGGGACAGGGCGCAGTATTTT
>TRBJ1-4|.|.|TRBV18
CASSPISPFDRTTNEKLFF
TGTGCCAGCTCACCTATATCCCCCTTTGACAGAACAACTAATGAAAAACTGTTTTTT
>TRBJ1-2|TRBD1|few|TRBV7-9
CASSPQGFGNYGYTF
TGTGCCAGCAGCCCACAGGGGTTTGGGAACTATGGCTACACCTTC
>TRBJ2-3|.|once|TRBV7-9
CASSLLRPRGTTGDTQYF
TGTGCCAGCAGCTTACTAAGGCCCCGGGGAACCACGGGAGATACGCAGTATTTT
>TRBJ1-6|TRBD1|.|TRBV5-1
CASSYGTVNSPLHF
TGCGCCAGCAGCTACGGGACAGTAAATTCACCCCTCCACTTT
>TRBJ2-7|.|.|TRBV6-2/TRBV6-3
CASSTGMGSDEQYF
TGTGCCAGCAGCACAGGGATGGGATCGGACGAGCAGTACTTC
>TRBJ2-1|.|.|TRBV9
CASSVEGGYEQFF
TGTGCCAGCAGCGTAGAGGGGGGTTATGAGCAGTTCTTC
>TRBJ1-2|.|.|TRBV27
CASSFRGEWGYTF
TGTGCCAGCAGTTTCCGGGGAGAGTGGGGCTACACCTTC
>TRBJ2-2|TRBD2|.|TRBV7-6
CASSLALGLAGGRTGELFF
TGTGCCAGCAGCTTAGCCCTGGGACTAGCGGGGGGACGGACCGGGGAGCTGTTTTTT
>TRBJ2-3|.|.|TRBV5-1
CASSFSGNTDTQYF
TGCGCCAGCAGCTTTTCAGGGAACACAGATACGCAGTATTTT
>TRBJ2-5|.|.|TRBV6-5
CASTPQGRETQYF
TGTGCCAGCACCCCCCAGGGGCGAGAGACCCAGTACTTC
>TRBJ2-5|TRBD2|few|TRBV29-1
CSARVGLASETQYF
TGCAGCGCCCGAGTGGGACTAGCATCCGAGACCCAGTACTTC
>TRBJ2-3|.|.|TRBV2
CASSDLGVRTDTQYF
TGTGCCAGCAGTGACCTAGGAGTTCGGACAGATACGCAGTATTTT
>TRBJ2-5|.|.|TRBV5-4
CASSSRQTQETQYF
TGTGCCAGCAGCTCGAGACAGACTCAAGAGACCCAGTACTTC
>TRBJ2-2|.|.|TRBV27
CASSPKTLYTGELFF
TGTGCCAGCAGTCCCAAGACACTTTACACCGGGGAGCTGTTTTTT
>TRBJ1-2|.|.|TRBV2
CASSEWSTDLNYGYTF
TGTGCCAGCAGTGAATGGTCCACTGACCTTAACTATGGCTACACCTTC
>TRBJ2-7|TRBD2|.|TRBV4-1
CASSPGLAGGNEQYF
TGCGCCAGCAGCCCGGGACTAGCGGGGGGAAACGAGCAGTACTTC
>TRBJ2-7|.|.|TRBV29-1
CSVEDNAGTETYEQYF
TGCAGCGTTGAAGATAATGCGGGGACAGAGACCTACGAGCAGTACTTC
>TRBJ2-4|TRBD2|.|TRBV7-3
CASSPAGASGGTNIQYF
TGTGCCAGCAGCCCCGCGGGGGCTAGCGGGGGGACAAACATTCAGTACTTC
>TRBJ2-3|.|.|TRBV11-3
CASSLDGDTQYF
TGTGCCAGCAGCCTAGATGGGGATACGCAGTATTTT
>TRBJ2-7|TRBD2|.|TRBV5-8
CASSFFPGGSYEQYF
TGTGCCAGCAGCTTTTTTCCGGGGGGTTCCTACGAGCAGTACTTC
>TRBJ2-1|TRBD1|.|TRBV19
CASSLTGGSYNEQFF
TGTGCCAGTAGTCTTACAGGGGGCTCCTACAATGAGCAGTTCTTC
>TRBJ1-2|TRBD1|.|TRBV19
CASSALTGHYGYTF
TGTGCCAGTAGTGCGCTGACAGGGCACTATGGCTACACCTTC
>TRBJ2-1|.|.|TRBV12-3/TRBV12-4
CASSLERRNEQFF
TGTGCCAGCAGTTTAGAGCGTCGCAATGAGCAGTTCTTC
>TRBJ1-1|.|.|TRBV19
CASGVWTEAFF
TGTGCCAGTGGTGTCTGGACTGAAGCTTTCTTT
>TRBJ2-5|.|.|TRBV5-1
CASAEGGPQETQYF
TGCGCCAGCGCCGAGGGGGGCCCCCAAGAGACCCAGTACTTC
>TRBJ1-2|.|.|TRBV6-1
CASSDGVVGYTF
TGTGCCAGCAGTGATGGGGTTGTTGGCTACACCTTC
>TRBJ2-2|TRBD1|.|TRBV27
CASSPGTGTNTGELFF
TGTGCCAGCAGTCCCGGGACAGGGACGAACACCGGGGAGCTGTTTTTT
>TRBJ2-3|.|once|TRBV25-1
CASSDLRVTDTQYF
TGTGCCAGTTCGGATCTCAGGGTCACAGATACGCAGTATTTT
>TRBJ2-5|.|once|TRBV5-4
CASSFGVGTGRQETQYF
TGTGCCAGCAGCTTCGGGGTCGGTACAGGACGGCAAGAGACCCAGTACTTC